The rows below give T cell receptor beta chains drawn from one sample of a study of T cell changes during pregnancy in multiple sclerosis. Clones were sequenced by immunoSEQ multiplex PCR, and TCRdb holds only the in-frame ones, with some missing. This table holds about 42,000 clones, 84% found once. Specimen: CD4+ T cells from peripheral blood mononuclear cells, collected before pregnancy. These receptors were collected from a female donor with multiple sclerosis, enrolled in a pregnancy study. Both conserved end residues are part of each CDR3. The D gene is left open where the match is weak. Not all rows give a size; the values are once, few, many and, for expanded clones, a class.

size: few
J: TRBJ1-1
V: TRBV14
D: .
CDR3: CASRSQGGKAFF
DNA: TGTGCCAGCAGATCACAGGGTGGGAAGGCTTTCTTT

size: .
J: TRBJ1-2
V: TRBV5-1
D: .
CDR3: CASSSQGPEPRFYGYTF
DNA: TGCGCCAGCAGCTCCCAGGGGCCTGAGCCTAGATTCTATGGCTACACCTTC

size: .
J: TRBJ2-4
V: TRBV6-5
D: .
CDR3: CASSYFQGGIQYF
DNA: TGTGCCAGCAGTTACTTCCAGGGGGGCATTCAGTACTTC

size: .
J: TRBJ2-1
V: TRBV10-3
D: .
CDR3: CAVSTSSYNEQFF
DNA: TGTGCCGTCTCCACGAGCTCCTACAATGAGCAGTTCTTC

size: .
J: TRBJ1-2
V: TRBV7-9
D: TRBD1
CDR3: CASSRQGYEGYTF
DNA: TGTGCCAGCAGCCGACAGGGGTACGAGGGCTACACCTTC

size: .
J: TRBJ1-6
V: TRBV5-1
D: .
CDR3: CASSLWGTGSSYNSPLHF
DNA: TGCGCCAGCAGCTTGTGGGGAACAGGGAGTTCCTATAATTCACCCCTCCACTTT

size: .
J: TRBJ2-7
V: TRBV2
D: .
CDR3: CASSEGAPIRRQYF
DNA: TGTGCCAGCAGTGAAGGTGCCCCCATACGTAGGCAGTACTTC

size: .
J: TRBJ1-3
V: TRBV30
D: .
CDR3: CAWRGGQTTGNTIYF
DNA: TGTGCCTGGAGGGGGGGGCAGACGACTGGAAACACCATATATTTT

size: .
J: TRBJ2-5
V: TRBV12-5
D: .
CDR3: CASGPSWSETQYF
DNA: TGTGCTAGTGGTCCCTCATGGAGTGAGACCCAGTACTTC

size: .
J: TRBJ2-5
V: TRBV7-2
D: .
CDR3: CASSLRWAETQYF
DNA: TGTGCCAGCAGCTTAAGGTGGGCGGAGACCCAGTACTTC

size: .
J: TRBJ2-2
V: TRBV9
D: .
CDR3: CASSVGGGPGQNGELFF
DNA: TGTGCCAGCAGCGTAGGAGGGGGACCGGGACAAAACGGGGAGCTGTTTTTT

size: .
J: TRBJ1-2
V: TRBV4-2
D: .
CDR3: CASSPGDTGARAKSNF
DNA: TGTGCCAGCAGCCCTGGCGACACAGGCGCCAGAGCGAAGAGCAACTTC

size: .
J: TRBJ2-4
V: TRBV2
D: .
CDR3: CASRGGLFLAKNIQYF
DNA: TGTGCCAGCAGGGGGGGGCTTTTTTTGGCCAAAAACATTCAGTACTTC

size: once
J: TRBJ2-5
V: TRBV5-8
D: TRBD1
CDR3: CASSSRTGRETQYF
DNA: TGTGCCAGCAGCTCCCGGACAGGGAGAGAGACCCAGTACTTC

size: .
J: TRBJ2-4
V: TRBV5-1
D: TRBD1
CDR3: CASSLVEGAVKNIQYF
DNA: TGCGCCAGCAGCTTGGTAGAGGGGGCAGTCAAAAACATTCAGTACTTC

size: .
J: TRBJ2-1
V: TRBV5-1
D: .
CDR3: CASREGLRNNEQFF
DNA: TGCGCCAGCAGAGAGGGACTCCGAAACAATGAGCAGTTCTTC

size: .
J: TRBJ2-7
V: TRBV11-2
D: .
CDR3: CASSSDGGTYEQYF
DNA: TGTGCCAGCAGCTCCGATGGAGGGACCTACGAGCAGTACTTC

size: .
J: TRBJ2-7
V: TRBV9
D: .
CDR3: CASSETGHRTYEQYF
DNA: TGTGCCAGCAGCGAAACAGGCCACCGAACCTACGAGCAGTACTTC

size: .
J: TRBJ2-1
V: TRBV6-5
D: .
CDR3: CASARGATTPRKQFF
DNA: TGTGCCAGCGCCCGGGGGGCGACAACCCCTCGGAAGCAGTTCTTC

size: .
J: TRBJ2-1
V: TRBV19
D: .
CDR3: CASSILLVDNEQFF
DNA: TGTGCCAGTAGTATCTTGCTAGTAGACAATGAGCAGTTCTTC

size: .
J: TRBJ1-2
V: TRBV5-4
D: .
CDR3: CASSFGPGLVYGYTF
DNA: .

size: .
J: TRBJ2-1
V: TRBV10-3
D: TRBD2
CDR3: CAIGSLAGGGNEQFF
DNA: TGTGCCATCGGCTCACTAGCGGGAGGAGGGAATGAGCAGTTCTTC

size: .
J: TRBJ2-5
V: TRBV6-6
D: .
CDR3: CASSYKKGYETQYF
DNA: TGTGCCAGCAGTTATAAGAAGGGGTACGAGACCCAGTACTTC

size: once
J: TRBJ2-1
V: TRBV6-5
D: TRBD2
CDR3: CASRSSGISYNEQFF
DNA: TGTGCCAGCAGGTCTAGCGGGATATCCTACAATGAGCAGTTCTTC

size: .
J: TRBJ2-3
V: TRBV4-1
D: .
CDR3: CASSHTGTDTQYF
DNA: TGCGCCAGCAGCCATACAGGGACAGATACGCAGTATTTT

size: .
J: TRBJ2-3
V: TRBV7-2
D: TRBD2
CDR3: CASSLGGLELNTQYF
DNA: TGTGCCAGCAGCTTGGGTGGACTAGAATTGAATACGCAGTATTTT

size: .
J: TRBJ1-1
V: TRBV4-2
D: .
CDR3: CASEGLSDTEAFF
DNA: TGTGCCAGCGAGGGACTGTCGGACACTGAAGCTTTCTTT

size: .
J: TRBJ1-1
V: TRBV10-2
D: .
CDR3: CASSQDINTEAFF
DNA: TGCGCCAGCAGCCAGGACATAAACACTGAAGCTTTCTTT

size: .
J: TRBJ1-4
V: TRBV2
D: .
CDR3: CASQTTTNEKLFF
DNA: TGTGCCAGCCAGACTACAACTAATGAAAAACTGTTTTTT

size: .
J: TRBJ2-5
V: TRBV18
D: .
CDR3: CASSPRQETRYF
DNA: TGTGCCAGCTCACCCCGACAGGAGACCCGGTACTTC

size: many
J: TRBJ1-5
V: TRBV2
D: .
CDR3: CASSSESNQPQHF
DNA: TGTGCCAGCAGTAGCGAATCCAATCAGCCCCAGCATTTT

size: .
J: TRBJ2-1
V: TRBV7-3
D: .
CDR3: CASSLAAGEAYNEQFF
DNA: TGTGCCAGCAGCTTAGCGGCGGGTGAGGCCTACAATGAGCAGTTCTTC

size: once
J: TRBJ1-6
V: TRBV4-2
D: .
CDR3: CASSQEVALSSYNSPLHF
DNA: TGTGCCAGCAGCCAAGAAGTCGCGTTGAGCTCCTATAATTCACCCCTCCACTTT

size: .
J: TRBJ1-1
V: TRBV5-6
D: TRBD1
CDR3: CASSGADRGLGGAFF
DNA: TGTGCCAGCAGCGGGGCAGACAGGGGGCTTGGAGGAGCTTTCTTT

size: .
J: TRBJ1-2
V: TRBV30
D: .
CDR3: CAYSSGGHYGYTF
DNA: TGTGCTTATTCAAGCGGGGGGCACTATGGCTACACCTTC

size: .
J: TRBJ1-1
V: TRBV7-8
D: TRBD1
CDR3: CASSSQGVNTEAFF
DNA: TGTGCCAGCAGCTCCCAGGGGGTTAACACTGAAGCTTTCTTT

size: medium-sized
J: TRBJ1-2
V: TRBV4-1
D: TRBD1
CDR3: CASSQVVIRDRALGYTF
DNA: TGCGCCAGCAGCCAAGTTGTGATTCGGGACAGGGCTTTAGGCTACACCTTC

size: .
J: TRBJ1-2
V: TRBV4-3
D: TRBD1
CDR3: CASSLITGGSGGYTF
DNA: TGCGCCAGCAGCCTTATTACAGGGGGATCAGGTGGCTACACCTTC

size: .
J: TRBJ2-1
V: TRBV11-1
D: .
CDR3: CASSRRGNDNEQFF
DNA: TGTGCCAGCAGCAGGCGGGGAAATGACAATGAGCAGTTCTTC

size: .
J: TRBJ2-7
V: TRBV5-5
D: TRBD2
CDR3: CASSPGVSGSKGEQYF
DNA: TGTGCCAGCAGCCCTGGAGTTAGCGGGAGCAAAGGGGAGCAGTACTTC

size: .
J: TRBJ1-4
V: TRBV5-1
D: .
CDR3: CASSLGPRGSGDEKLFF
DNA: TGCGCCAGCAGCTTGGGCCCCCGGGGCTCGGGGGATGAAAAACTGTTTTTT

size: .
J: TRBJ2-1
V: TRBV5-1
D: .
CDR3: CASSEGLRSSYNEQFF
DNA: TGCGCCAGCAGCGAGGGACTCCGAAGCTCCTACAATGAGCAGTTCTTC

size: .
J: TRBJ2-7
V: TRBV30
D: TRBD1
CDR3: CAWGAGTGIDEQYF
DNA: TGTGCCTGGGGTGCCGGGACAGGGATCGACGAGCAGTACTTC

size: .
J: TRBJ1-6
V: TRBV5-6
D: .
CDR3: CASSLTVTSSSLHF
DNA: TGTGCCAGCAGCTTGACAGTGACCTCGTCGTCCCTCCACTTT

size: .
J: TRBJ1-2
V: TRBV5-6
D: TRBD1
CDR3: CASSFPGTGGVYTF
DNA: TGTGCCAGCAGCTTCCCCGGGACAGGGGGCGTCTACACCTTC

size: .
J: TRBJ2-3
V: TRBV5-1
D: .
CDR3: CASSLVEADTQYF
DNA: TGCGCCAGCAGCTTGGTAGAAGCAGATACGCAGTATTTT

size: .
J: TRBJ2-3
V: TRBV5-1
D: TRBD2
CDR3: CASSSSGTSGGAPTDTQYF
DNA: TGCGCCAGCAGCTCCTCCGGGACTAGCGGGGGGGCTCCCACAGATACGCAGTATTTT

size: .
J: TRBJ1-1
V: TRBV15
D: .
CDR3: CATSRVQGTTEAFF
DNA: TGTGCCACCAGCAGAGTCCAGGGGACGACTGAAGCTTTCTTT

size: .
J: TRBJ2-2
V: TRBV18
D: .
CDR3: CASSPGTANTGELFF
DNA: TGTGCCAGCTCACCCGGGACTGCGAACACCGGGGAGCTGTTTTTT

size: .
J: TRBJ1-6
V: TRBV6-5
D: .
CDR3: CASSYANGGDSPLHF
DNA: TGTGCCAGCAGTTACGCAAACGGGGGGGATTCACCCCTCCACTTT

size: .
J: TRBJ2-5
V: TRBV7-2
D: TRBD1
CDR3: CASSPGQGVAQYF
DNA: TGTGCCAGCAGCCCCGGACAGGGGGTGGCCCAGTACTTC

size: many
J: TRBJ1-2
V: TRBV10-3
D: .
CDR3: CAIPGRDSANYTF
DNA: TGTGCCATCCCCGGGAGGGATTCTGCTAACTACACCTTC